A single sample gave rise to the 26 T cell receptor beta chains below, sequenced in a study of T cells and Merkel cell carcinoma outcomes. The protocol was immunoSEQ multiplex PCR, while the TCRdb copy is restricted to in-frame clones and leaves out a portion. The sample consists of 9,000 to 10,000 clones, around 80% of them appearing once. The sequencing sample was made of tumor tissue from Merkel cell carcinoma. The receptors stem from a human donor with Merkel cell carcinoma.

V is TRBV28 and J is TRBJ1-5; TRBD1 agrees at 10 bases. Germline CDR1 is MDHEN and CDR2 is SYDVKM. CDR3 length: 15 residues. The trim removed 8 bases at V and 4 bases at J, leaving 8 bases unmatched. The CDR3 region is CASLGQDRGNQPQHF. DNA of the CDR3: TGTGCCAGCCTTGGACAGGACAGGGGGAATCAGCCCCAGCATTTT.

This clone was seen more than once but under ten times. The chain links TRBV5-1 to TRBJ1-1; possible D gene TRBD1, 5 bases. Germline V gene lookup returns CDR1 SGHRS and CDR2 YFSETQ. The CDR3 has 13 residues. The germline V and J ends were trimmed by 0 bases and 11 bases, with 14 bases remaining between them. CDR3 in DNA: TGCGCCAGCAGCTTGGATCCGACAGCAAACGCTTTCTTT. Translated: CASSLDPTANAFF.

This rearrangement joins TRBV6-5 to TRBJ2-3; unclear D gene. Germline V gene data show CDR1 as MNHEY and CDR2 as SVGAGI. The V gene lost 2 bases and the J gene lost 4 bases, with 13 bases spanning the gap. The length of the CDR3 is 15 residues. The CDR3: CASSYRGGLSDTQYF. The DNA for the CDR3 is TGTGCCAGCAGTTACAGAGGTGGGCTATCAGATACGCAGTATTTT.

A single count supports this clone. The rearrangement links TRBV11-2 to TRBJ2-5; no clear D. This CDR3 spans 16 amino acids. Germline CDR1 SGHAT, CDR2 FQNNGV. V was shortened by 5 bases and J by 2 bases, with 18 bases between the two germline ends. The CDR3 region is CASSQPYRALQETQYF. CDR3 DNA: TGTGCCAGCAGCCAGCCTTACCGGGCCCTACAAGAGACCCAGTACTTC.

The chain is built from TRBV18 and TRBJ1-2, with TRBD1 as a possible D gene (6 bases). CDR3 length equals 13 residues. From germline, CDR1 is KGHSH and CDR2 LQKENI. The V and J ends lost 3 bases and 6 bases respectively, with 11 bases between them. CDR3 DNA sequence: TGTGCCAGCTCACCGGGTCAGGGGCATGGCTACACCTTC. Its translation: CASSPGQGHGYTF.

The chain recombines TRBV7-8 with TRBJ2-5; unclear D gene. The CDR3 consists of 12 residues. Looked up from germline, CDR1 is SGHVS and CDR2 is FQNEAQ. Deletions cut 5 bases from V and 3 bases from J, with 7 bases between. In nucleotides, the CDR3 is TGTGCCAGCAGCCCCTCCAAAGAGACCCAGTACTTC. It translates to CASSPSKETQYF.

In the case of this clone: Compared with germline, one end of the junction differs, possibly owing to a read error. The V and J genes are TRBV7-9 and TRBJ2-2, with 7 bases identical to TRBD1. CDR1 is SEHNR and CDR2 is FQNEAQ in the germline V gene (reference sequence). The CDR3 runs to 18 residues. The CDR3 region has the DNA TGTGCCAGCAGCTTGGGGGCAGGGGGTCTGTGGAACACCGGGGAGTTGTTTTTT. Translated: CASSLGAGGLWNTGELFF.

This clone was counted a single time. V is TRBV7-9 and J is TRBJ1-1, with TRBD1 matching over 8 bases. Looked up from germline, CDR1 is SEHNR and CDR2 is FQNEAQ (reference sequence). V was pared by 5 bases and J by 5 bases, with 10 bases of the junction left unmatched. CDR3 length: 15 residues. CDR3 amino acids: CASSIRTGPGTEAFF. The CDR3 DNA follows: TGTGCCAGCAGCATCCGGACAGGGCCGGGGACTGAAGCTTTCTTT. Using reference TRBV7-9 and TRBJ1-1 for the parts outside the CDR3, the full variable domain is DTGVSQNPRHKITKRGQNVTFRCDPISEHNRLYWYRQTLGQGPEFLTYFQNEAQLEKSRLLSDRFSAERPKGSFSTLEIQRTEQGDSAMYLCASSIRTGPGTEAFFGQGTRLTVV.

This rearrangement joins TRBV7-2 to TRBJ1-3; possible D gene TRBD1, 5 bases. The V gene's germline CDR1 is SGHTA and CDR2 FQGNSA. Trimming shortened V by 4 bases and J by 0 bases, and 13 bases separated the two germline ends. The CDR3 contains 16 residues. The CDR3 here is CASSSRGVGSGNTIYF. CDR3 in DNA: TGTGCCAGCAGCTCCCGGGGGGTCGGCTCTGGAAACACCATATATTTT.

The V call is TRBV4-1, the J call TRBJ1-2, with TRBD1 matching 8 bases. Per the germline V gene, CDR1 is MGHRA and CDR2 is YSYEKL. This CDR3 contains 19 residues. The trim removed 1 base at V and 4 bases at J, leaving 17 bases unmatched. Here the CDR3 reads CASSQGATGEWVGFYGYTF. The CDR3 DNA follows: TGCGCCAGCAGCCAAGGGGCGACAGGGGAGTGGGTGGGGTTCTATGGCTACACCTTC.

A remark on this clone: The junction departs from the called germline gene at one end, perhaps through a read error. The CDR3 is CASKQGSSGEQYF. For the CDR3, the DNA is TGTGCTAGCAAACAGGGAAGCTCGGGTGAGCAGTACTTC. The rearrangement joins TRBV6-5 to TRBJ2-7; a weak D match, TRBD1 (6 bases). CDR1 MNHEY and CDR2 SVGAGI come from the germline V gene. This CDR3 spans 13 amino acids.

This chain links TRBV14 with TRBJ1-2; 10 positions match TRBD1. Germline lookup yields CDR1 SGHDN and CDR2 FVKESK. This CDR3 has 13 amino acids. V trimming: 1 base; J trimming: 12 bases; junction bases outside the gene matches: 5. CDR3 bases: TGTGCCAGCAGCCAAGCGGGACAGGGGTTCCACACCTTC. It is translated as CASSQAGQGFHTF.

The CDR3 sequence is CASSIGTGGEKLFF. CDR3 bases: TGTGCCAGCAGCATCGGGACAGGGGGGGAAAAACTGTTTTTT. This chain joins TRBV5-8 and TRBJ1-4; the match to TRBD1 covers 11 bases. The trim removed 4 bases at V and 8 bases at J, leaving 4 bases unmatched. The CDR3 sequence is 14 residues long. Germline lookup yields CDR1 SGHTS and CDR2 YDEGEE.

This clone was found once. The chain employs TRBV19 and TRBJ1-2, with TRBD1 as a possible D gene (5 bases). The germline CDR1 and CDR2 sequences are LNHDA and SQIVND (reference sequence). CDR3 length: 14 residues. V was trimmed by 7 bases and J by 8 bases, leaving 20 bases between them. In DNA, the CDR3 is TGTGCCAGTATCCCTGGGGGGAACTCAATCGGCTACACCTTC. As protein: CASIPGGNSIGYTF.

V is TRBV29-1 and J is TRBJ2-7; D not resolved. Trimming cost V 7 bases and J 4 bases, with 14 bases left between them. Per germline, CDR1 SQVTM and CDR2 ANQGSEA. The CDR3 is 12 amino acids. CDR3 loop: CSGVAPSYEQYF. CDR3 nucleotide sequence: TGCAGCGGGGTTGCACCATCATACGAGCAGTACTTC.

The rearrangement links TRBV9 to TRBJ2-3; 8 bases line up with TRBD2. Per the germline V gene, CDR1 is SGDLS and CDR2 is YYNGEE. V lost 0 bases and J lost 1; bases outside the gene matches: 1. CDR3 length: 15 amino acids. CDR3 sequence: CASSVAGGGTDTQYF. The CDR3 region has the DNA TGTGCCAGCAGCGTAGCGGGGGGGGGCACAGATACGCAGTATTTT.

The rearrangement joins TRBV7-2 to TRBJ2-2; D may be TRBD1 or TRBD2 (6 bases each). Germline lookup yields CDR1 SGHTA and CDR2 FQGNSA. The CDR3 totals 17 residues. With 5 bases removed from V and 4 bases from J, the gap between germline ends came to 20 bases. The CDR3 DNA follows: TGTGCCAGCAGCCGGGGGCCTCGCAGGGTTTTCACCGGGGAGCTGTTTTTT. It encodes CASSRGPRRVFTGELFF. Complete variable domain (other parts from reference TRBV7-2 and TRBJ2-2): GAGVSQSPSNKVTEKGKDVELRCDPISGHTALYWYRQSLGQGLEFLIYFQGNSAPDKSGLPSDRFSAERTGGSVSTLTIQRTQQEDSAVYLCASSRGPRRVFTGELFFGEGSRLTVL.

V and J are TRBV27 and TRBJ1-2; possibly TRBD1 for D (6 bases). Germline V gene lookup returns CDR1 MNHEY and CDR2 SMNVEV (reference sequence). The length of the CDR3 is 13 residues. Trimming pared 7 bases from V and 7 bases from J, leaving 16 bases between. CDR3 sequence: CASKRGGGFGYTF. Written as DNA, the CDR3 is TGTGCCAGCAAAAGGGGGGGAGGTTTTGGCTACACCTTC.

This clone was counted only a few times. The rearrangement links TRBV7-2 to TRBJ2-4, with D perhaps matching TRBD1 (5 bases). With 8 bases removed from V and 6 bases from J, the gap between germline ends came to 17 bases. Germline CDR1 SGHTA, CDR2 FQGNSA. This CDR3 spans 14 amino acids. This CDR3 is CASGQSQSSNIQYF. CDR3 nucleotides: TGTGCCAGCGGACAATCGCAGTCCTCAAACATTCAGTACTTC.

The rearrangement joins TRBV25-1 to TRBJ1-5; D may be TRBD1 (5 bases). There are 14 residues in the CDR3. The germline V gene has CDR1 MGHDK and CDR2 SYGVNS. Trimming stripped 4 bases from V and 4 bases from J, with 11 bases between. The CDR3 reads CASSGGRVNQPQHF. In nucleotides, the CDR3 is TGTGCCAGCAGTGGGGGACGCGTGAATCAGCCCCAGCATTTT.

The chain uses TRBV5-1 and TRBJ2-3; D gene ambiguous. Trimming pared 0 bases from V and 9 bases from J, leaving 17 bases between. There are 15 residues in the CDR3. The germline V gene encodes CDR1 SGHRS and CDR2 YFSETQ. The CDR3 sequence is CASSLADLGPATQYF. DNA of the CDR3: TGCGCCAGCAGCTTGGCCGACCTTGGACCGGCGACGCAGTATTTT.

The chain has TRBV7-6 and TRBJ2-3; D is uncertain. Germline values: CDR1 SGHVS, CDR2 FNYEAQ. V shed 5 bases and J shed 0 bases, with 6 bases lying between them. This CDR3 is 13 amino acids long. In DNA form, the CDR3 reads TGTGCCAGCAGCCCCCCTAGCACAGATACGCAGTATTTT. This translates into CASSPPSTDTQYF.

V is TRBV6-1 and J is TRBJ1-4; no definite D call. Germline V gene data show CDR1 as MNHNS and CDR2 as SASEGT. This CDR3 region has 12 residues. V was pared by 5 bases and J by 2 bases, with 3 bases between. The CDR3 protein is CASSRTNEKLFF. CDR3 nucleotides: TGTGCCAGCAGTCGCACTAATGAAAAACTGTTTTTT.

V is TRBV5-1 and J is TRBJ2-2; D may be TRBD2 (6 bases). The CDR3 covers 15 residues. The V end lost 2 bases, the J end lost 6 bases, and 14 bases lay between the germline ends. Germline values: CDR1 SGHRS, CDR2 YFSETQ. CDR3 sequence (DNA): TGCGCCAGCAGCTTCTACGGGGGAGACCCCGGGGAGCTGTTTTTT. Protein sequence: CASSFYGGDPGELFF. The whole variable domain, filled in from reference TRBV5-1 and TRBJ2-2, reads KAGVTQTPRYLIKTRGQQVTLSCSPISGHRSVSWYQQTPGQGLQFLFEYFSETQRNKGNFPGRFSGRQFSNSRSEMNVSTLELGDSALYLCASSFYGGDPGELFFGEGSRLTVL.

This clone was counted a few times. The chain couples TRBV6-6 to TRBJ2-5; D is possibly TRBD2 (6 bases). CDR3 length: 12 amino acids. Between the trimmed V and J ends, which lost 2 bases and 7 bases, there was a span of 8 bases. Germline CDR1 and CDR2: MNHNY and SVGAGI (reference sequence). The CDR3 reads CASSYPAGTQYF. The CDR3 DNA reads as TGTGCCAGCAGTTACCCAGCGGGGACCCAGTACTTC.

This sequence joins TRBV5-4 and TRBJ2-5; D perhaps matches TRBD2 (6 bases). The CDR3 runs 15 residues. CDR1 and CDR2 from the germline V gene are SGHNT and YYREEE (reference sequence). Trimming pared 3 bases from V and 1 base from J, leaving 13 bases between. The CDR3 sequence is CASSSGGALQETQYF. CDR3 DNA sequence: TGTGCCAGCAGCTCCGGCGGGGCGCTCCAAGAGACCCAGTACTTC.